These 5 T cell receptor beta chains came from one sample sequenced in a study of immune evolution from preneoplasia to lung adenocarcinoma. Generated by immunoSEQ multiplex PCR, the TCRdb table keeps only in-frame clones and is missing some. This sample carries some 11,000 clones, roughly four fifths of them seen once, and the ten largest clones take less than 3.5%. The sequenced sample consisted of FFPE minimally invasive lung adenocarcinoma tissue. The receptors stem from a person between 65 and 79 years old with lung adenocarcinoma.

CDR3: CSVEDVQTYEQYF. In DNA, the CDR3 is TGCAGCGTTGAAGATGTACAAACCTACGAGCAGTACTTC. The V and J genes are TRBV29-1 and TRBJ2-7, with D uncertain. Between the trimmed V and J ends, which lost 0 bases and 2 bases, there was a span of 8 bases. Germline CDR1 reads SQVTM; CDR2 reads ANQGSEA. The CDR3 length is 13 residues.

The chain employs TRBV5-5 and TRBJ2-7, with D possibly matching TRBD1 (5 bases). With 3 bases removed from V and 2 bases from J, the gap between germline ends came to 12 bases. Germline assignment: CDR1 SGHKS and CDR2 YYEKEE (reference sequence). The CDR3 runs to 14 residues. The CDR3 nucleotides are TGTGCCAGCAGCTCTGACAGCGTCCCCTACGAGCAGTACTTC. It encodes CASSSDSVPYEQYF.

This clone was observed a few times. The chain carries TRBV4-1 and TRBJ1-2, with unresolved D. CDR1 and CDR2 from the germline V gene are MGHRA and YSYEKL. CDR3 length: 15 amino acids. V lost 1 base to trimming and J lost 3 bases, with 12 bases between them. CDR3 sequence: CASSQGGGLHYGYTF. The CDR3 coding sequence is TGCGCCAGCAGCCAAGGGGGAGGCCTCCACTATGGCTACACCTTC.

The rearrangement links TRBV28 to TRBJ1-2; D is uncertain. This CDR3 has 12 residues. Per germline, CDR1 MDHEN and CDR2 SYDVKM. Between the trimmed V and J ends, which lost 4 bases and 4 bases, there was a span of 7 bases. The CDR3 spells CASSSPIYGYTF. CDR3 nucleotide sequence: TGTGCCAGCAGTTCCCCGATCTATGGCTACACCTTC.

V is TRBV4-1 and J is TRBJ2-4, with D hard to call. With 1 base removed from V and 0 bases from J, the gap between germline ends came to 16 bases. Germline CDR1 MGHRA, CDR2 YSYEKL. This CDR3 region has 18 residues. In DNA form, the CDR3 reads TGCGCCAGCAGCCAAGGGGGAAGGGCTTCCATAGCCAAAAACATTCAGTACTTC. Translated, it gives CASSQGGRASIAKNIQYF.